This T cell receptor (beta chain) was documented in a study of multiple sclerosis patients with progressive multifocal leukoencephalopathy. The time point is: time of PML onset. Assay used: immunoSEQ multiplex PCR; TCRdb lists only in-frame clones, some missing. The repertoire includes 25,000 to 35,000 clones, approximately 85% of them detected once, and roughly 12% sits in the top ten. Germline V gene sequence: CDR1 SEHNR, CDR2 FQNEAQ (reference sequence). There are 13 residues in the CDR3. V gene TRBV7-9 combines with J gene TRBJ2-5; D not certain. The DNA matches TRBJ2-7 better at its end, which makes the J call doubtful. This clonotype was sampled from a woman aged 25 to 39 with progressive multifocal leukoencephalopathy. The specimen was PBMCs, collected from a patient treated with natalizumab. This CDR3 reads CASSLVPSYEQYF. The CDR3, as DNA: TGTGCCAGCAGCTTAGTACCCTCATACGAGCAGTACTTC.